These 23 T cell receptor beta chains share one sample of origin, sequenced in a study of T cell responses to AZD1222 COVID-19 vaccine. Data came from immunoSEQ multiplex PCR; TCRdb stores just in-frame clones and leaves some out. The sample has about 70,000 clones; 88% are singletons. Material: peripheral blood, obtained 28 days after the second dose of the MenACWY control vaccine. Receptors originate from an adult who received the MenACWY meningococcal vaccine as a control.

This clone was observed a handful of times. The genes are TRBV7-9 and TRBJ2-7, with D maybe TRBD2 (5 bases). Germline V gene lookup returns CDR1 SEHNR and CDR2 FQNEAQ (reference sequence). Trimming pared 2 bases from V and 7 bases from J, leaving 15 bases between. The CDR3 is 14 amino acids. CDR3 sequence reads: CASSLLVTPGEQYF. The CDR3 DNA reads as TGTGCCAGCAGCTTACTAGTTACCCCGGGAGAGCAGTACTTC.

The gene calls are TRBV4-2 and TRBJ2-3; TRBD2 matches 7 bases. Per germline, CDR1 LGHNA and CDR2 YNFKEQ. The ends lost 3 bases at V and 3 bases at J; junction bases unmatched: 9. CDR3 size: 16 residues. Written as DNA, the CDR3 is TGTGCCAGCAGCCATGAAGCGGGGAGTCTGACAGATACGCAGTATTTT. Protein product: CASSHEAGSLTDTQYF.

This chain connects TRBV5-4 to TRBJ1-2; 10 positions match TRBD1. Germline CDR1 is SGHNT and CDR2 is YYREEE (reference sequence). Trimming at V came to 4 bases and at J to 6 bases, leaving 3 bases not matched to a gene. CDR3 size: 13 residues. Here the CDR3 DNA reads TGTGCCAGCAGCAGACAGGGGGCGCATGGCTACACCTTC. Residues: CASSRQGAHGYTF.

The CDR3 region has the DNA TGTGCAAGTCGCTTTCCCTGGGGATATAGCAATCAGCCCCAGCATTTT. Translation gives CASRFPWGYSNQPQHF. V and J are TRBV12-2 and TRBJ1-5. TRBV12-2 is noted as a pseudogene. The CDR3 is 16 residues long.

V and J are TRBV4-3 and TRBJ2-7; possible D gene TRBD2, 5 bases. Trimming removed 1 base at V and 6 bases at J, with 16 bases between. This CDR3 has 15 residues. Germline lookup yields CDR1 LGHNA and CDR2 YSLEER. The DNA of the CDR3 is TGCGCCAGCAGCCAAGGCCCCGGGATATTCGGCGAGCAGTACTTC. Its translation is CASSQGPGIFGEQYF.

This chain connects TRBV30 to TRBJ1-6; no reliable D call. The CDR3 loop spans 15 amino acids. V lost 0 bases, J lost 7 bases, and 13 bases lay in between. The germline CDR1 and CDR2 sequences are GTSNPN and SVGIG (reference sequence). The CDR3 spells CAWSVRRTVNSPLHF. CDR3 nucleotides: TGTGCCTGGAGTGTACGCCGGACGGTCAATTCACCCCTCCACTTT.

The gene calls are TRBV7-9 and TRBJ1-3; TRBD1 agrees at 7 bases. Germline trimming cut 5 bases from V and 0 bases from J; bases unmatched to any gene: 4. Germline assignment: CDR1 SEHNR and CDR2 FQNEAQ (reference sequence). This CDR3 has 15 residues. CDR3 residues: CASSKGQASGNTIYF. Written as DNA, the CDR3 is TGTGCCAGCAGCAAAGGACAGGCCTCTGGAAACACCATATATTTT.

The genes are TRBV5-4 and TRBJ2-7, with a possible D match to TRBD2 (5 bases). The V and J ends lost 5 bases and 7 bases respectively, with 16 bases between them. CDR3 length equals 13 residues. Looked up from germline, CDR1 is SGHNT and CDR2 is YYREEE (reference sequence). In nucleotides, the CDR3 is TGTGCCAGCAGGGAGGTGGGCAGCCTGGAGCAGTACTTC. It is translated as CASREVGSLEQYF.

This sequence joins TRBV29-1 and TRBJ1-1; no definite D call. The germline V and J ends were trimmed by 4 bases and 2 bases, with 8 bases remaining between them. From germline, CDR1 is SQVTM and CDR2 ANQGSEA. This CDR3 spans 12 amino acids. CDR3 bases: TGCAGCGTTGTGTCGACTAACACTGAAGCTTTCTTT. It codes for CSVVSTNTEAFF.

The J gene is TRBJ2-1, the V gene TRBV19, with a tentative D call TRBD2 (6 bases). Germline V gene lookup returns CDR1 LNHDA and CDR2 SQIVND (reference sequence). The CDR3 is 15 residues long. The V gene lost 4 bases and the J gene lost 5 bases, with 15 bases spanning the gap. The CDR3 nucleotides read TGTGCCAGTAGTACTGAGTCGGCGGGAAACAATGAGCAGTTCTTC. Its translation is CASSTESAGNNEQFF.

The rearrangement links TRBV15 to TRBJ2-3; D gene unclear. The CDR3 runs to 16 residues. With 0 bases removed from V and 3 bases from J, the gap between germline ends came to 13 bases. CDR1 LNHNV and CDR2 YYDKDF come from the germline V gene (reference sequence). CDR3 residues: CATSRDHRSWTDTQYF. The CDR3 DNA is TGTGCCACCAGCAGAGATCATAGGTCCTGGACAGATACGCAGTATTTT.

The chain joins TRBV28 to TRBJ2-7, with TRBD2 as a possible D gene (5 bases). Germline CDR1 is MDHEN and CDR2 is SYDVKM. Trimming pared 3 bases from V and 3 bases from J, leaving 9 bases between. This CDR3 comprises 13 residues. In DNA form, the CDR3 reads TGTGCCAGCAGTTTTCAAGAGGGCTACGAGCAGTACTTC. Protein product: CASSFQEGYEQYF.

The J gene is TRBJ1-1, the V gene TRBV11-1, with 7 bases matching TRBD1. CDR1 is SGHAT and CDR2 is FQDESV in the germline V gene (reference sequence). Trimming removed 5 bases from V and 6 bases from J; junction bases left unmatched: 6. The CDR3 sequence is 13 residues long. DNA for the CDR3: TGTGCCAGCAGCGAGACAGGGTATGCTGAAGCTTTCTTT. Translating gives CASSETGYAEAFF.

The rearrangement links TRBV7-9 to TRBJ2-1; no definite D call. This CDR3 is built from 15 residues. Per the germline V gene, CDR1 is SEHNR and CDR2 is FQNEAQ (reference sequence). V was pared by 5 bases and J by 4 bases, with 15 bases between. The CDR3 reads CASSQDRGWYNEQFF. CDR3 coding DNA: TGTGCCAGCAGCCAGGACCGTGGATGGTACAATGAGCAGTTCTTC.

This clone was recorded a few times. The rearrangement uses TRBV9 and TRBJ2-1; 7 bases align to TRBD1. The ends lost 4 bases at V and 10 bases at J; junction bases unmatched: 17. Germline loops: CDR1 SGDLS, CDR2 YYNGEE. The CDR3 sequence is 16 residues long. CDR3 coding DNA: TGTGCCAGCAGCATGCCGACAGGGTTAGTCGAGCGGGAGCAGTTCTTC. Amino acids: CASSMPTGLVEREQFF. Full variable domain (outside the CDR3, taken from reference TRBV9 and TRBJ2-1): DSGVTQTPKHLITATGQRVTLRCSPRSGDLSVYWYQQSLDQGLQFLIQYYNGEERAKGNILERFSAQQFPDLHSELNLSSLELGDSALYFCASSMPTGLVEREQFFGPGTRLTVL.

This chain connects TRBV11-3 to TRBJ2-7, with no clear D. This CDR3 has 16 residues. CDR1 is SGHNT, CDR2 YENEEA, per germline. V was clipped by 7 bases and J by 5 bases, with 24 bases between them. Here the CDR3 reads CASNLSAAEGRHEQYF. In DNA, the CDR3 is TGTGCCAGCAACCTTTCGGCCGCGGAAGGCCGGCACGAGCAGTACTTC.

This clone was detected only once. The genes are TRBV7-6 and TRBJ2-5, with D perhaps matching TRBD2 (5 bases). Germline CDR1 and CDR2: SGHVS and FNYEAQ. This CDR3 region has 15 residues. Trimming shortened V by 4 bases and J by 2 bases, and 14 bases separated the two germline ends. The CDR3 loop reads CASSSPEPGQETQYF. In nucleotides, the CDR3 is TGTGCCAGCAGCTCTCCAGAGCCGGGGCAAGAGACCCAGTACTTC.

The chain is built from TRBV9 and TRBJ2-7; D perhaps matches TRBD2 (5 bases). CDR1 is SGDLS and CDR2 is YYNGEE in the germline V gene. The germline V and J ends were trimmed by 4 bases and 2 bases, with 19 bases remaining between them. The CDR3 has 16 amino acids. The CDR3 DNA reads as TGTGCCAGCAGCTCCGACTACTGGACTGATGCCTACGAGCAGTACTTC. It encodes CASSSDYWTDAYEQYF. The full variable domain, completed using reference TRBV9 and TRBJ2-7, is DSGVTQTPKHLITATGQRVTLRCSPRSGDLSVYWYQQSLDQGLQFLIQYYNGEERAKGNILERFSAQQFPDLHSELNLSSLELGDSALYFCASSSDYWTDAYEQYFGPGTRLTVT.

The V gene is TRBV30, the J gene TRBJ2-3; 7 bases agree with TRBD1. CDR1 and CDR2 from the germline V gene are GTSNPN and SVGIG (reference sequence). The CDR3 extends over 15 amino acids. The J segment lost 2 bases and the V segment lost 2 bases, leaving 7 bases of the junction unmatched. CDR3 DNA: TGTGCCTGGAGTTTGTTAGGGGGCCCCACAGATACGCAGTATTTT. Encoded protein: CAWSLLGGPTDTQYF.

The CDR3 bases are TGTGCCAGCAGTTTGACAGGGAACTATGGCTACACCTTC. This gives the protein CASSLTGNYGYTF. The chain employs TRBV12-3 or TRBV12-4 and TRBJ1-2, with 7 bases aligning to TRBD1. This CDR3 has 13 residues. With V trimmed by 3 bases and J by 2 bases, 0 bases remained unmatched.

This rearrangement joins TRBV28 to TRBJ1-6, with D unclear. Germline values: CDR1 MDHEN, CDR2 SYDVKM. The CDR3 runs to 15 residues. The V gene lost 1 base and the J gene lost 5 bases, with 9 bases spanning the gap. The CDR3 here is CASSLLGNHNSPLHF. CDR3 DNA sequence: TGTGCCAGCAGTTTATTAGGGAACCATAATTCACCCCTCCACTTT.

The CDR3 DNA is TGTGCCAGCAGTTCTATTCAGGGGCACGAGCAGTACTTC. It codes for CASSSIQGHEQYF. The chain uses TRBV28 and TRBJ2-7; tentative D call: TRBD1 (6 bases). The CDR3 contains 13 residues. Germline loops: CDR1 MDHEN, CDR2 SYDVKM. The germline V and J ends were trimmed by 4 bases and 5 bases, with 12 bases remaining between them.

The rearrangement joins TRBV6-5 to TRBJ1-2; TRBD1 matches 10 bases. From germline, CDR1 is MNHEY and CDR2 SVGAGI. With V trimmed by 0 bases and J by 4 bases, 2 bases remained unmatched. This CDR3 is built from 15 residues. The CDR3 sequence: CASSYSTGGGYGYTF. CDR3 nucleotides: TGTGCCAGCAGTTACTCGACAGGGGGCGGCTATGGCTACACCTTC.